The 20 T cell receptor beta chains below all came from one sample that was sequenced in a study of cytomegalovirus exposure and HLA in healthy donors (dated by TCRdb to the late 2010s). The protocol used for the library was the immunoSEQ multiplex PCR assay. A mixture of 60 forward primers for TCR Vbeta segments and 13 reverse primers for TCR Jbeta segments was used in the multiplex PCR. Here the immuneACCESS table is served through TCRdb, limited to in-frame sequences with V and J called. Missing clones are a known gap in these copies; in checked studies unresolved V genes cover under half, and the rest lacks a known reason. The sample has some 120,000 clones on record, about 59% of them singletons. Roughly 10% of the sample is in the top ten clones. Sequencing input: PBMCs. The receptors here all came from a woman in her forties in good health and CMV-seropositive.

J is TRBJ2-3 and V is TRBV9, with a possible D match to TRBD2 (5 bases). Germline V gene sequence: CDR1 SGDLS, CDR2 YYNGEE. V was clipped by 3 bases and J by 0 bases, with 11 bases between them. The CDR3 is 15 amino acids. CDR3 protein: CASSGGIFSTDTQYF. The CDR3 coding sequence is TGTGCCAGCAGCGGAGGGATCTTCAGCACAGATACGCAGTATTTT. Full variable domain (rest looked up from reference TRBV9 and TRBJ2-3): DSGVTQTPKHLITATGQRVTLRCSPRSGDLSVYWYQQSLDQGLQFLIQYYNGEERAKGNILERFSAQQFPDLHSELNLSSLELGDSALYFCASSGGIFSTDTQYFGPGTRLTVL.

This chain joins TRBV28 and TRBJ1-5, with 7 bases lining up with TRBD1. The J segment lost 6 bases and the V segment lost 7 bases, leaving 9 bases of the junction unmatched. CDR1 and CDR2 from the germline V gene are MDHEN and SYDVKM. This CDR3 comprises 14 residues. CDR3: CASMGDSVGQPQHF. CDR3 sequence (DNA): TGTGCCAGCATGGGGGACAGCGTGGGTCAGCCCCAGCATTTT.

This clone has only a few counts. The genes are TRBV5-5 and TRBJ2-2; D unresolved. The CDR3 is 12 residues long. The germline V and J ends were trimmed by 3 bases and 10 bases, with 10 bases remaining between them. CDR1 and CDR2 from the germline V gene are SGHKS and YYEKEE (reference sequence). The CDR3 loop is CASSYKAEELFF. Written as DNA, the CDR3 is TGTGCCAGCAGCTACAAGGCGGAGGAGCTGTTTTTT.

The chain employs TRBV7-6 and TRBJ2-1, with 9 bases that match TRBD1. The J segment lost 6 bases and the V segment lost 5 bases, leaving 8 bases of the junction unmatched. In germline, CDR1 is SGHVS, CDR2 FNYEAQ. This CDR3 has 15 residues. The CDR3 DNA sequence: TGTGCCAGCAGCGGGTCCGGGACAGGGCCCAATGAGCAGTTCTTC. It translates to CASSGSGTGPNEQFF.

The chain employs TRBV7-8 and TRBJ1-2; 9 nucleotides align to TRBD1. Trimming at V came to 4 bases and at J to 8 bases, leaving 8 bases not matched to a gene. This CDR3 comprises 14 residues. Germline CDR1 SGHVS, CDR2 FQNEAQ. The CDR3 protein is CASSYVGQGEGYTF. For the CDR3, the DNA is TGTGCCAGCAGCTATGTGGGACAGGGAGAGGGCTACACCTTC.

The gene calls are TRBV21-1 and TRBJ2-2; the table's D call of TRBD1 was not tested on the DNA. TRBV21-1 is deemed a pseudogene. This CDR3 is 16 amino acids long. The CDR3 loop is CASSKPIHTGAGELFF. The DNA for the CDR3 is TGTGCCAGCAGCAAACCCATTCACACAGGGGCCGGGGAGCTGTTTTTT.

V is TRBV4-3 and J is TRBJ2-5; 7 bases fit TRBD1. Germline V CDR1 and CDR2: LGHNA, YSLEER. CDR3 length: 14 amino acids. V was clipped by 0 bases and J by 11 bases; unmatched bases: 9. The CDR3 DNA reads TGCGCCAGCAGCCAAGATGCGGCAGGGGGAGCGCAGTACTTC. It translates to CASSQDAAGGAQYF.

V usage is TRBV4-3 and J usage is TRBJ2-7; 7 bases agree with TRBD1. Germline CDR1 is LGHNA and CDR2 is YSLEER. Unmatched junction bases numbered 6, after V lost 1 base and J lost 3 bases. The CDR3 loop spans 15 amino acids. CDR3 amino acids: CASSQGRDSYYEQYF. The CDR3 nucleotides are TGCGCCAGCAGCCAAGGCCGGGACAGTTACTACGAGCAGTACTTC.

This chain links TRBV15 with TRBJ2-2, with D possibly matching TRBD1 (6 bases). Trimming took 3 bases from V and 0 from J, leaving 17 bases between them. This CDR3 has 18 residues. Germline lookup yields CDR1 LNHNV and CDR2 YYDKDF (reference sequence). CDR3 region: CATSRAKTGKSNTGELFF. The CDR3 DNA sequence: TGTGCCACCAGCAGGGCCAAAACAGGGAAATCGAACACCGGGGAGCTGTTTTTT. Full variable domain (rest looked up from reference TRBV15 and TRBJ2-2): DAMVIQNPRYQVTQFGKPVTLSCSQTLNHNVMYWYQQKSSQAPKLLFHYYDKDFNNEADTPDNFQSRRPNTSFCFLDIRSPGLGDTAMYLCATSRAKTGKSNTGELFFGEGSRLTVL.

This clone occurred a few times. The chain couples TRBV4-3 to TRBJ2-2, with 8 bases fitting TRBD2. The V segment lost 1 base and the J segment 6 bases; nucleotides outside the gene matches: 13. The CDR3 has 18 residues. Per germline, CDR1 LGHNA and CDR2 YSLEER. The CDR3 nucleotides read TGCGCCAGCAGCCAAGCGGACCCGGGACTAGATTGGGCCGGGGAGCTGTTTTTT. It encodes CASSQADPGLDWAGELFF.

This clone came up a few times. The J gene is TRBJ1-2, the V gene TRBV29-1; D uncertain. The germline CDR1 and CDR2 sequences are SQVTM and ANQGSEA. Trimming pared 4 bases from V and 4 bases from J, leaving 16 bases between. The CDR3 has 14 residues. The CDR3 loop reads CSVAGRYFTYGYTF. DNA for the CDR3: TGCAGCGTTGCGGGGAGATATTTCACCTATGGCTACACCTTC.

The chain combines TRBV30 with TRBJ1-1; perhaps TRBD1 as D (6 bases). Trimming cost V 3 bases and J 7 bases, with 12 bases left between them. In germline, CDR1 is GTSNPN, CDR2 SVGIG (reference sequence). The CDR3 length is 12 residues. The CDR3 DNA reads TGTGCCTGGAGACAGGGTTATGGTGAAGCTTTCTTT. Translated, it gives CAWRQGYGEAFF.

The V call is TRBV6-5, the J call TRBJ1-2; TRBD1 might be the D (6 bases). Trimming removed 1 base at V and 2 bases at J, with 11 bases between. CDR3 size: 15 residues. CDR1 and CDR2 from the germline V gene are MNHEY and SVGAGI. CDR3 protein: CASSYLRTANYGYTF. CDR3 coding DNA: TGTGCCAGCAGTTACTTACGGACAGCCAACTATGGCTACACCTTC.

V usage is TRBV4-1 and J usage is TRBJ2-1, with 7 bases fitting TRBD2. V trimming: 4 bases; J trimming: 2 bases; junction bases outside the gene matches: 5. This CDR3 is 15 amino acids long. Germline V CDR1 and CDR2: MGHRA, YSYEKL. For the CDR3, the DNA is TGCGCCAGCAGCCGGACTAGGTTAACCTACAATGAGCAGTTCTTC. Translation: CASSRTRLTYNEQFF.

V is TRBV7-8 and J is TRBJ2-7, with 10 positions matching TRBD1. The CDR3 is 16 residues long. V lost 5 bases to trimming and J lost 2 bases; unmatched junction nucleotides: 9. Germline values: CDR1 SGHVS, CDR2 FQNEAQ. DNA of the CDR3: TGTGCCAGCAGCGCGCGGCCGGGACAGGGGCCCTACGAGCAGTACTTC. Its protein is CASSARPGQGPYEQYF.

The CDR3 bases are TGTGCCAGCAGCCCTACTGCTGCGAGGGTGACTCAGCCCCAGCATTTT. Amino acid sequence: CASSPTAARVTQPQHF. The rearrangement joins TRBV7-8 to TRBJ1-5; D gene unclear. The germline gives CDR1 SGHVS, CDR2 FQNEAQ. The V gene lost 5 bases and the J gene lost 6 bases, with 20 bases spanning the gap. CDR3 size: 16 residues.

The V call is TRBV4-1, the J call TRBJ2-2; D is perhaps TRBD2 (5 bases). The CDR3 has 18 residues. CDR1 and CDR2 (germline): MGHRA, YSYEKL. Between the trimmed V and J ends, which lost 0 bases and 2 bases, there was a span of 16 bases. The CDR3 DNA reads TGCGCCAGCAGCCAAGAGAGCGGAGTAACCCTTAACACCGGGGAGCTGTTTTTT. It specifies CASSQESGVTLNTGELFF.

The rearrangement links TRBV7-6 to TRBJ2-1; D uncertain. CDR3 length equals 17 residues. Looked up from germline, CDR1 is SGHVS and CDR2 is FNYEAQ. Trimming removed 1 base at V and 4 bases at J, with 17 bases between. CDR3 residues: CASSLVLMSIAYNEQFF. CDR3 coding DNA: TGTGCCAGCAGCTTAGTGCTCATGAGTATAGCTTACAATGAGCAGTTCTTC. The full variable domain, rest sourced from reference TRBV7-6 and TRBJ2-1, is GAGVSQSPRYKVTKRGQDVALRCDPISGHVSLYWYRQALGQGPEFLTYFNYEAQQDKSGLPNDRFSAERPEGSISTLTIQRTEQRDSAMYRCASSLVLMSIAYNEQFFGPGTRLTVL.

This sequence joins TRBV7-9 and TRBJ2-7; no reliable D call. Germline-derived CDR1 and CDR2 are SEHNR and FQNEAQ (reference sequence). V dropped 1 base and J dropped 5 bases, with 3 bases sitting between them. The CDR3 has 11 residues. CDR3 bases: TGTGCCAGCAGCTTAGGCGACGAGCAGTACTTC. It specifies CASSLGDEQYF.

This clone was seen a handful of times. This sequence joins TRBV2 and TRBJ2-2; a weak D match, TRBD1 (5 bases). The germline gives CDR1 SNHLY, CDR2 FYNNEI. CDR3 length: 14 amino acids. V was clipped by 10 bases and J by 6 bases, with 18 bases between them. The CDR3 is CATKGQGTPGELFF. The CDR3 DNA is TGTGCCACTAAGGGGCAGGGAACCCCCGGGGAGCTGTTTTTT. Variable domain in full (rest from reference TRBV2 and TRBJ2-2): EPEVTQTPSHQVTQMGQEVILRCVPISNHLYFYWYRQILGQKVEFLVSFYNNEISEKSEIFDDQFSVERPDGSNFTLKIRSTKLEDSAMYFCATKGQGTPGELFFGEGSRLTVL.